These 5 T cell receptor beta chains were sequenced from one sample in a study of blood T cells in healthy people across ages. For the second PCR, which ran for about 7 to 11 cycles, a sample-barcoded 5' primer and a J-beta primer mix were used. TCRdb processed the 5' RACE reads anew with MiXCR; each CDR3 protein has one entry. The sample comprises 550,000 to 700,000 distinct CDR3 sequences, 27% of which are singletons, and around 20% rests with the top ten. Sequencing input: blood. The receptors originated from a woman aged 70-85 years in good health.

This rearrangement joins TRBV6-2 or TRBV6-3 to TRBJ2-7; no clear D. The ends were cut back, 7 bases at V and 6 bases at J, with 13 bases in the middle. Germline V lookup: CDR1 MNHEY, CDR2 SVGEGT. The CDR3 spans 12 residues. The CDR3, as DNA: TGTGCCAGCAAGGACCCACAAGGCGAGCAGTACTTC. Amino acids: CASKDPQGEQYF.

This clonotype was counted between two and nine times. The genes are TRBV25-1 and TRBJ2-7; a weak D match, TRBD1 (7 bases). The CDR3 is made up of 13 amino acids. V lost 9 bases and J 4 bases, leaving 16 bases between the germline ends. The germline gives CDR1 MGHDK, CDR2 SYGVNS. The CDR3 region is CASTAGGPYEQYF. The CDR3 coding sequence is TGTGCCAGTACCGCAGGGGGGCCATACGAGCAGTACTTC.

This clonotype was seen more than once but under ten times. The rearrangement uses TRBV24-1 and TRBJ1-2, with D unclear. Trimming removed 4 bases from V and 4 bases from J, with 6 bases in between. The germline V gene encodes CDR1 KGHDR and CDR2 SFDVKD. The CDR3 contains 12 residues. DNA of the CDR3: TGTGCCACCAGTGACCGAAGCTATGGCTACACCTTC. This codes for CATSDRSYGYTF.

V is TRBV29-1 and J is TRBJ1-1; no definite D call. This CDR3 has 10 amino acids. V lost 5 bases to trimming and J lost 0 bases, with 1 base between them. Germline V lookup: CDR1 SQVTM, CDR2 ANQGSEA. The CDR3 sequence is CSVLNTEAFF. CDR3 coding DNA: TGCAGCGTTCTGAACACTGAAGCTTTCTTT.

This clonotype was seen more than once but under ten times. V gene TRBV20-1 combines with J gene TRBJ1-1; the D gene is possibly TRBD1 (6 bases). The germline gives CDR1 DFQATT, CDR2 SNEGSKA (reference sequence). This CDR3 is built from 14 residues. Trimming took off 5 bases at V and 2 bases at J, with 15 bases between the two ends. The CDR3 here is CSALPLRGNTEAFF. The CDR3 DNA reads as TGCAGTGCTTTACCCCTCAGGGGAAACACTGAAGCTTTCTTT.